A single sample gave rise to the 8 T cell receptor beta chains below, sequenced in a study of CD8 T cells in ankylosing spondylitis. TCRdb ran MiXCR on the 5' RACE reads and lists one entry per CDR3 protein. The top ten clones hold about 3.5% of a sample with 300,000 to 350,000 distinct CDR3 sequences, about 20% of them seen once. Sequencing used blood, either unsorted or a sorted T cell fraction (not recorded which). The source is a female donor with ankylosing spondylitis or in good health (not recorded which).

Only a few counts were recorded for this clonotype. The chain recombines TRBV6-5 with TRBJ1-3; D unclear. Trimming took off 2 bases at V and 0 bases at J, with 11 bases between the two ends. There are 16 residues in the CDR3. Germline lookup yields CDR1 MNHEY and CDR2 SVGAGI. In nucleotides, the CDR3 is TGTGCCAGCAGTTACAAGGGCGGTAGCTCTGGAAACACCATATATTTT. This codes for CASSYKGGSSGNTIYF.

The chain is built from TRBV6-1 and TRBJ1-6, with D hard to call. Looked up from germline, CDR1 is MNHNS and CDR2 is SASEGT. Trimming shortened V by 6 bases and J by 14 bases, and 20 bases separated the two germline ends. CDR3 size: 14 residues. CDR3 amino acids: CASSSGRLGRTLHF. CDR3 sequence (DNA): TGTGCCAGCAGCAGCGGACGCCTCGGGAGGACCCTCCACTTT.

In its sample, this clonotype was seen a few times. V usage is TRBV7-2 and J usage is TRBJ2-5; D possibly corresponds to TRBD1 (6 bases). Trimming left V 5 bases short and J 3 bases short, with 19 bases between. Germline CDR1 SGHTA, CDR2 FQGNSA. This CDR3 contains 16 residues. The CDR3, as DNA: TGTGCCAGCAGCCCAGGACAGCTCCCCAAGGAAGAGACCCAGTACTTC. As protein: CASSPGQLPKEETQYF.

This clonotype showed up just a few times. This chain connects TRBV9 to TRBJ2-2; D not resolved. Germline V CDR1 and CDR2: SGDLS, YYNGEE. With 0 bases removed from V and 4 bases from J, the gap between germline ends came to 7 bases. This CDR3 spans 14 amino acids. CDR3 nucleotide sequence: TGTGCCAGCAGCGTAGGACTGGGCACCGGGGAGCTGTTTTTT. It codes for CASSVGLGTGELFF.

The chain couples TRBV19 to TRBJ1-1; unclear D gene. V shed 1 base and J shed 2 bases, with 5 bases lying between them. The CDR3 contains 13 residues. Germline CDR1 and CDR2: LNHDA and SQIVND (reference sequence). CDR3 protein: CASSIGGNTEAFF. CDR3 nucleotides: TGTGCCAGTAGTATAGGTGGTAACACTGAAGCTTTCTTT.

The V and J genes are TRBV19 and TRBJ2-7; 8 nucleotides align to TRBD2. In germline, CDR1 is LNHDA, CDR2 SQIVND (reference sequence). This CDR3 has 13 residues. Trimming at V came to 5 bases and at J to 5 bases, leaving 5 bases not matched to a gene. The CDR3, as DNA: TGTGCCAGTAGTGATCTAGCGGGCAACGAGCAGTACTTC. This codes for CASSDLAGNEQYF.

This clonotype was observed a few times. V and J are TRBV20-1 and TRBJ2-1, with D unresolved. There are 14 residues in the CDR3. With 3 bases removed from V and 3 bases from J, the gap between germline ends came to 12 bases. Germline V gives CDR1 DFQATT, CDR2 SNEGSKA (reference sequence). CDR3 protein: CSASRWQRYNEQFF. In DNA, the CDR3 is TGCAGTGCTAGCCGTTGGCAGCGCTACAATGAGCAGTTCTTC.

This clonotype came up a few times. The chain carries TRBV6-5 and TRBJ2-5; D gene uncertain. Germline assignment: CDR1 MNHEY and CDR2 SVGAGI. The CDR3 consists of 14 residues. V was shortened by 3 bases and J by 3 bases, with 11 bases between the two germline ends. The CDR3 is CASSYADTKETQYF. The CDR3 bases are TGTGCCAGCAGTTATGCCGACACAAAAGAGACCCAGTACTTC.